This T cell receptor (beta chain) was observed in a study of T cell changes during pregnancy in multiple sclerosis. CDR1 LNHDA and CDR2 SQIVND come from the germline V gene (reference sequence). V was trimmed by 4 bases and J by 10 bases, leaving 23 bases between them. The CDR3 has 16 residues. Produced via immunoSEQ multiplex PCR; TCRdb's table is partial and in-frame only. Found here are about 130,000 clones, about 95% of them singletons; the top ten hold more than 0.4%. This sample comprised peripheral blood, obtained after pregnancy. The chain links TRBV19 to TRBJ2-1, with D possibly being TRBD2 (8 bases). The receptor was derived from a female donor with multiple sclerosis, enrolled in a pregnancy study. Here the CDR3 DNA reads TGTGCCAGTAGTACGGGGACAGCGGGGGTATGGTGGGAGCAGTTCTTC. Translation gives CASSTGTAGVWWEQFF.